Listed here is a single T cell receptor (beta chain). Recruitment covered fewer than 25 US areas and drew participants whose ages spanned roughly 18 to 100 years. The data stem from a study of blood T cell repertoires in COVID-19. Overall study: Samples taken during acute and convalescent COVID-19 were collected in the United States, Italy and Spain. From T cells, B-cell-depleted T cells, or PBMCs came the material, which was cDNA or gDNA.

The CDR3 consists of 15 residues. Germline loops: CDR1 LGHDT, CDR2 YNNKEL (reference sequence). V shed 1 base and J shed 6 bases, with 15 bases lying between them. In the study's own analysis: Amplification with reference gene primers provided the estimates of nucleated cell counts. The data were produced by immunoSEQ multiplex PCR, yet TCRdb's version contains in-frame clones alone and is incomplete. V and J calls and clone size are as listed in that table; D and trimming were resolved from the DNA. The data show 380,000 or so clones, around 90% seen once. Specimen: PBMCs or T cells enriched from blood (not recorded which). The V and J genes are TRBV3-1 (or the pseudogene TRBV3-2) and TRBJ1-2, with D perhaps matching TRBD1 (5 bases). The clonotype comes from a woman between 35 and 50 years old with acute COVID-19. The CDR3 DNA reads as TGTGCCAGCAGCCAAGTTGGGCGGGGGGAACATGGCTACACCTTC. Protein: CASSQVGRGEHGYTF.